The rows below give T cell receptor beta chains drawn from one sample of a study of blood T cell repertoires in COVID-19. Data came from immunoSEQ multiplex PCR; TCRdb stores just in-frame clones and leaves some out. The table records around 100,000 clones, around 90% of them present only once. The specimen was peripheral blood. These receptors were obtained from a woman aged 80 or over in a cohort sampled during active COVID-19. Both conserved end residues are part of each CDR3. The D gene is left open where the match is weak. The listing skips clone size in some rows; elsewhere it reads once, few, many or a size class.

TGTGCCAGCAGCCGCCCCGGGACAGGCATCTACGAGCAGTACTTC	CASSRPGTGIYEQYF	TRBD1	TRBJ2-7	TRBV14	NA
TGTGCCAGCAGCGTAGAGCGGGTTGGAAACACCATATATTTT	CASSVERVGNTIYF	NA	TRBJ1-3	TRBV9	NA
TGTGCCTCCTGTCAACTAGCGGGCCGGAGTCTGGGGACGCAGTATTTT	CASCQLAGRSLGTQYF	TRBD2	TRBJ2-3	TRBV27	NA
TGTGCCAGCAGCTTGGATGGGGCGCTGAGCAATCAGCCCCAGCATTTT	CASSLDGALSNQPQHF	NA	TRBJ1-5	TRBV5-5	NA
TGTGCCAGCAGCTTCGTACAGGGGATTAATTCACCCCTCCACTTT	CASSFVQGINSPLHF	TRBD1	TRBJ1-6	TRBV7-9	NA
TGTGCCAGCAGCCAGGGGGCCTCCTACAATGAGCAGTTCTTC	CASSQGASYNEQFF	TRBD1	TRBJ2-1	TRBV6-4	NA
TGTGCCACCCCCGACCGACTAACGGGTGAAGCTTTCTTT	CATPDRLTGEAFF	NA	TRBJ1-1	TRBV2	NA
TGTGCCAGCATCGCAGGGGATTCTGTAACCCAGTACTTC	CASIAGDSVTQYF	NA	TRBJ2-5	TRBV6-5	NA
TGTGCCAGCAGTCGCCCGGACAGGGTAGACACTGAAGCTTTCTTT	CASSRPDRVDTEAFF	TRBD1	TRBJ1-1	TRBV14	NA
TGTGCCAGCAGTGAATATGTAGCGGGAATAGATACGCAGTATTTT	CASSEYVAGIDTQYF	TRBD2	TRBJ2-3	TRBV25-1	NA
TGCGCCAGCAGCTTGGGGACTAGCGGGGGGACTAGCACAGATACGCAGTATTTT	CASSLGTSGGTSTDTQYF	TRBD2	TRBJ2-3	TRBV5-1	NA
TGTGCCAGCAGTGCAGACAGTTTCCAAATGAAAAAACTGTTTTTT	CASSADSFQMKKLFF	NA	TRBJ1-4	TRBV2	NA
TGTGCCAGCAGTTTCCCTGGCCAGGGCGACTATGGCTACACCTTC	CASSFPGQGDYGYTF	NA	TRBJ1-2	TRBV6-6	once
TGTGCCAGCAGGGCCGGGGGGAACACTGAAGCTTTCTTT	CASRAGGNTEAFF	NA	TRBJ1-1	TRBV6-5	NA
TGTGCCAGTAGGGACAGGGAGGTCGGGCCCCAGCATTTT	CASRDREVGPQHF	TRBD1	TRBJ1-5	TRBV19	NA
TGTGCCAGCAGCTTAAGCCTAGCACAAGAGACCCAGTACTTC	CASSLSLAQETQYF	NA	TRBJ2-5	TRBV7-9	NA
TGCACCAGCAGCCGCTTTCACCTAGCGTACTACAATGAGCAGTTCTTC	CTSSRFHLAYYNEQFF	NA	TRBJ2-1	TRBV1	NA
TGTGCCAGCACCTCGGGAGGGGCTGGAAACACCATATATTTT	CASTSGGAGNTIYF	NA	TRBJ1-3	TRBV27	NA
TGTGCCAGCAGCTTGGCCCAGGGGCCACAGCTAGAGTTCTTC	CASSLAQGPQLEFF	NA	TRBJ2-1	TRBV5-6	NA
TGCGCCAGCAGCTGGGGGACAGCCAGCTACGAGCAGTACTTC	CASSWGTASYEQYF	TRBD1	TRBJ2-7	TRBV5-1	once
TGTGCCAGCAGCACTCGCCTTCTTTTGAACACTGAAGCTTTCTTT	CASSTRLLLNTEAFF	NA	TRBJ1-1	TRBV13	NA
TGTGCCACCAGCACCCCGGGGCAGGGAGGGTACGAGCAGTACTTC	CATSTPGQGGYEQYF	TRBD2	TRBJ2-7	TRBV15	once
TGTGCCACGCATTGGGTATGGGACAGGGACGACGAGCAGTACTTC	CATHWVWDRDDEQYF	TRBD1	TRBJ2-7	TRBV19	NA
TGTGCCAGCACCACTCTCACGGGGTATGAGCAGTTCTTC	CASTTLTGYEQFF	NA	TRBJ2-1	TRBV7-9	NA
TGTGCCACTCCGACAGGGGACTACACCGGGGAGCTGTTTTTT	CATPTGDYTGELFF	TRBD1	TRBJ2-2	TRBV24-1	once
TGTGCCAGTAATACCGGGACAGGGATCACCGGGGAGCTGTTTTTT	CASNTGTGITGELFF	TRBD1	TRBJ2-2	TRBV19	NA
TGTGCCAGCAGTAAAAACCAGCGGGAGACCCAGTACTTC	CASSKNQRETQYF	NA	TRBJ2-5	TRBV2	once
TGTGCCAGCCGCGGCGCTGGAAACACCATATATTTT	CASRGAGNTIYF	NA	TRBJ1-3	TRBV2	once
TGTGCCAGCATAGGGACAGGGGGTTCCTTCGGGGAGCTGTTTTTT	CASIGTGGSFGELFF	TRBD1	TRBJ2-2	TRBV25-1	NA
TGTGCCAGCAGCTTAGGGGGATGGGGGACAGGGGTTTTGGACTACGAGCAGTACTTC	CASSLGGWGTGVLDYEQYF	TRBD1	TRBJ2-7	TRBV7-8	NA
TGTGCCAGCAGCTTAGAAGGGGGCAATTGGGAGACCCAGTACTTC	CASSLEGGNWETQYF	TRBD1	TRBJ2-5	TRBV7-2	NA
TGTGCCACCAGTGACCCCGGGACAGGGGGCGGGAAGGTTACCTTC	CATSDPGTGGGKVTF	TRBD1	TRBJ1-2	TRBV24-1	NA
TGTGCCAGTAGTATCCCGAACAGGATCTATGGCTACACCTTC	CASSIPNRIYGYTF	NA	TRBJ1-2	TRBV19	few
TGTGCCAGCAGCCAAGCGGGGGGGCGCGGAGATACGCAGTATTTT	CASSQAGGRGDTQYF	TRBD2	TRBJ2-3	TRBV3-1/TRBV3-2	NA
TGTGCCAGCAGCGTAGAGGGACAGGGAAGGGACTATGGCTACACCTTC	CASSVEGQGRDYGYTF	TRBD1	TRBJ1-2	TRBV9	NA
TGCGCCAGCAGCCGACTAGCGGGAGGGACTAACACCGGGGAGCTGTTTTTT	CASSRLAGGTNTGELFF	TRBD2	TRBJ2-2	TRBV5-1	NA
TGTGCCAGCAGCTTGGTCGGGACAGGGGGCTTGCCCCAGCATTTT	CASSLVGTGGLPQHF	TRBD1	TRBJ1-5	TRBV5-5	NA
TGTGCCAGCAGCGCAGACAGCTCATATGGCTACACCTTC	CASSADSSYGYTF	NA	TRBJ1-2	TRBV7-9	once
TGTGCCATCAGTGAGTCCCGGGGGGACGAGCAGTACTTC	CAISESRGDEQYF	TRBD2	TRBJ2-7	TRBV10-3	NA
TGTGCCAGCAGCCAATTCTCCAGGGGAGTCACAGATACGCAGTATTTT	CASSQFSRGVTDTQYF	NA	TRBJ2-3	TRBV3-1/TRBV3-2	NA
TGCAGCGGCGGTTCCAGGGATGAGCAGTTCTTC	CSGGSRDEQFF	NA	TRBJ2-1	TRBV29-1	NA
TGTGCCAGCAGTCCAGGGGGCGGTAATTCACCCCTCCACTTT	CASSPGGGNSPLHF	TRBD1	TRBJ1-6	TRBV6-5	NA
TGTGCCAGCAGTCCGGGGGAGGGCCAAGAGACCCAGTACTTC	CASSPGEGQETQYF	TRBD2	TRBJ2-5	TRBV9	NA
TGCGCCAGCAGCCAAGTAAACTACCGGGGAGAGACCCAGTACTTC	CASSQVNYRGETQYF	NA	TRBJ2-5	TRBV4-1	NA
TGTGCCACCAGTGACCACCGGGAATTACGGTACCAAGAGACCCAGTACTTC	CATSDHRELRYQETQYF	NA	TRBJ2-5	TRBV24-1	NA
TGTGCCAGCACAGGAGAACTAGCGGGAGTTGGGGAGACCCAGTACTTC	CASTGELAGVGETQYF	TRBD2	TRBJ2-5	TRBV6-6	NA
TGTGCCAGCAGTCACCCGACCCCCAGCGGGATTAAAGGAACCGGGGAGCTGTTTTTT	CASSHPTPSGIKGTGELFF	TRBD2	TRBJ2-2	TRBV6-6	NA
TGTGCCAGCAGCGTAACCCCCGCCAGTGGAGATACGCAGTATTTT	CASSVTPASGDTQYF	NA	TRBJ2-3	TRBV9	NA
TGCGCCAGCAGCTTGGACGCGGGCCCTTACGAGCAGTACTTC	CASSLDAGPYEQYF	NA	TRBJ2-7	TRBV5-1	few
TGTGCCATCAGTGACCCAAACGGAGGGACCGGGGAGCTGTTTTTT	CAISDPNGGTGELFF	NA	TRBJ2-2	TRBV10-3	NA
TGTGCCAGCTCACCACTTACAGGCAATGAAAAACTGTTTTTT	CASSPLTGNEKLFF	NA	TRBJ1-4	TRBV18	NA
TGTGCCAGCAGCTTAGTGGGGAGTAATTCACCCCTCCACTTT	CASSLVGSNSPLHF	NA	TRBJ1-6	TRBV11-2	NA
TGTGCCAGCAGGCGGGACAGCTACGAGCAGTACTTC	CASRRDSYEQYF	NA	TRBJ2-7	TRBV7-2	NA
TGTGCCAGCAGCTTAGCTGAGGAATCAAGGGCTTTCTTT	CASSLAEESRAFF	NA	TRBJ1-1	TRBV7-9	once
TGTGCCAGTAGTTCCTCCGTCGGGAGGAACTCCTACAATGAGCAGTTCTTC	CASSSSVGRNSYNEQFF	TRBD2	TRBJ2-1	TRBV19	few
TGTGCCAGCAGTCAATCAGGGGGGTCTAACTATGGCTACACCTTC	CASSQSGGSNYGYTF	TRBD1	TRBJ1-2	TRBV7-9	once
TGTGCCAGCAGGACCCATGCCGGGACTGAAGCTTTCTTT	CASRTHAGTEAFF	NA	TRBJ1-1	TRBV28	NA
TGTGCCATCAAGGTCGGCCAGGGGGGCTATGGCTACACCTTC	CAIKVGQGGYGYTF	TRBD1	TRBJ1-2	TRBV10-3	NA
TGCGCCAGCAGCTTAGGACAGGGATACGAGACCCAGTACTTC	CASSLGQGYETQYF	TRBD1	TRBJ2-5	TRBV5-1	NA
TGTGCCAGCAGTTACCGTACAGCCGTCACTGAAGCTTTCTTT	CASSYRTAVTEAFF	NA	TRBJ1-1	TRBV6-5	NA